Here is one TCR beta chain with its context. CDR1 and CDR2 from the germline V gene are SGHRS and YFSETQ. The trim removed 5 bases at V and 0 bases at J, leaving 5 bases unmatched. The CDR3 length is 15 residues. The sample originates from a study of blood T cell repertoires in COVID-19. TCRdb keeps only in-frame clones here, not all; method: immunoSEQ multiplex PCR. Of fewer than 90,000 clones in the sample, 90% to 95% were seen once. The sequencing sample was made of peripheral blood. The V gene is TRBV5-1, the J gene TRBJ1-1, with TRBD1 matching over 9 bases. The receptor was derived from a human donor with active COVID-19. The donor label of this sample is uncertain. The CDR3 coding sequence is TGCGCCAGCAGAGAACAGGGGGCGATGAACACTGAAGCTTTCTTT. This encodes CASREQGAMNTEAFF.